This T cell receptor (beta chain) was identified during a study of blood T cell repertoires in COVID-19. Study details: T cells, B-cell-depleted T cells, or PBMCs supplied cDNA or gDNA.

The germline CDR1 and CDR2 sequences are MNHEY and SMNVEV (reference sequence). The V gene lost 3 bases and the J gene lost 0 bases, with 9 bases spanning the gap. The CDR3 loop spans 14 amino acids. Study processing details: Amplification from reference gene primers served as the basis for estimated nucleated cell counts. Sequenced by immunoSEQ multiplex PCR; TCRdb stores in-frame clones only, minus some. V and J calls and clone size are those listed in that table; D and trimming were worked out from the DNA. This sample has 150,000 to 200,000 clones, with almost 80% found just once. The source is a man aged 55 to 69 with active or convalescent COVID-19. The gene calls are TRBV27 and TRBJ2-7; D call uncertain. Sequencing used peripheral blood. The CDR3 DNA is TGTGCCAGCAGTTTTAGAGACAACTCCTACGAGCAGTACTTC. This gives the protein CASSFRDNSYEQYF.